Listed below are T cell receptor beta chains from one sample, sequenced in a study of T cell responses to AZD1222 COVID-19 vaccine. Sequenced by immunoSEQ multiplex PCR; TCRdb stores in-frame clones only, minus some. The sample includes 150,000 to 200,000 clones, 88% seen only once; the top ten take about 25%. Sequencing used peripheral blood, obtained 28 days after the second AZD1222 dose. The receptors were sampled from an adult who received the AZD1222 COVID-19 vaccine. Both conserved end residues are part of each CDR3. D genes are given only for firm matches. A row's size may be missing; if present it is once, few, many or a size class.

D | J | V | size | CDR3 | DNA
NA | TRBJ2-7 | TRBV19 | NA | CASSPRPGTSYEQYF | TGTGCCAGTAGCCCACGCCCCGGGACATCCTACGAGCAGTACTTC
NA | TRBJ2-7 | TRBV2 | NA | CASTIGSLEQYF | TGTGCCAGCACCATCGGTTCCCTTGAGCAGTACTTC
TRBD1 | TRBJ1-5 | TRBV18 | NA | CASSRDRQNQPQHF | TGTGCCAGCTCTCGGGACAGGCAGAATCAGCCCCAGCATTTT
TRBD2 | TRBJ2-1 | TRBV24-1 | NA | CATSDSGRDFEQFF | TGTGCCACCAGTGATAGCGGGAGGGATTTTGAGCAGTTCTTC
TRBD1 | TRBJ1-2 | TRBV24-1 | NA | CATSDFGTGGYGYTF | TGTGCCACCAGTGATTTTGGGACAGGGGGATATGGCTACACCTTC
TRBD1 | TRBJ1-1 | TRBV7-7 | NA | CASSQLTGGTEAFF | TGTGCTAGCAGCCAGCTGACAGGGGGGACTGAAGCTTTCTTT
NA | TRBJ2-7 | TRBV12-3/TRBV12-4 | NA | CASREDTTYEQYF | TGTGCCAGCAGAGAGGACACAACCTACGAGCAGTACTTC
TRBD1 | TRBJ2-3 | TRBV3-1/TRBV3-2 | NA | CASSQDGRGGYSTDTQYF | TGTGCCAGCAGCCAAGATGGAAGAGGGGGCTATAGCACAGATACGCAGTATTTT
NA | TRBJ2-1 | TRBV5-1 | once | CASSLDPPGSYNEQFF | TGCGCCAGCAGCTTGGATCCTCCGGGCTCCTACAATGAGCAGTTCTTC
NA | TRBJ1-1 | TRBV18 | NA | CASSPSGDAEAFF | TGTGCCAGCTCACCATCGGGGGATGCTGAAGCTTTCTTT
TRBD1 | TRBJ2-4 | TRBV13 | NA | CASSSSETGLAKNIQYF | TGTGCCAGCAGTTCGTCCGAGACAGGGCTAGCCAAAAACATTCAGTACTTC
NA | TRBJ2-7 | TRBV7-2 | NA | CASRVDSYSYEQYF | TGTGCCAGCAGAGTAGACTCGTACTCCTACGAGCAGTACTTC
NA | TRBJ2-1 | TRBV7-9 | NA | CASSLFGGRNNEQFF | TGTGCCAGCAGCCTCTTCGGAGGGAGAAACAATGAGCAGTTCTTC
NA | TRBJ2-7 | TRBV5-1 | NA | CASTLGAGAYEQYF | TGCGCCAGCACCCTTGGGGCAGGGGCCTACGAGCAGTACTTC
NA | TRBJ1-3 | TRBV16 | NA | CASSQSRQTGNTIYF | TGTGCCAGCAGCCAATCCCGACAGACTGGAAACACCATATATTTT
TRBD1 | TRBJ2-1 | TRBV6-2/TRBV6-3 | NA | CASSSSTGRSYNEQFF | TGTGCCAGCAGTTCCTCGACAGGGCGATCATACAATGAGCAGTTCTTC
NA | TRBJ2-1 | TRBV4-1 | NA | CASSRTRGLNNEQFF | TGCGCCAGCAGCCGTACTAGAGGGCTCAACAATGAGCAGTTCTTC
NA | TRBJ1-4 | TRBV19 | NA | CASSIEGEKLFF | TGTGCCAGTAGTATAGAGGGGGAAAAACTGTTTTTT
NA | TRBJ2-5 | TRBV6-1 | NA | CASSRRETQYF | TGTGCCAGCAGCCGTCGAGAGACCCAGTACTTC
NA | TRBJ2-5 | TRBV20-1 | NA | CSASRQKEPQYF | TGCAGTGCTAGTCGGCAGAAAGAGCCCCAGTACTTC
TRBD1 | TRBJ2-2 | TRBV6-2/TRBV6-3 | NA | CASSPDRGWVGELFF | TGTGCCAGCAGCCCCGACAGGGGGTGGGTCGGGGAGCTGTTTTTT
NA | TRBJ1-6 | TRBV27 | NA | CASSSQGSRSPLHF | TGTGCCAGCAGTTCACAGGGTTCGAGGTCACCCCTCCACTTT
NA | TRBJ1-1 | TRBV20-1 | NA | CSASNRAEAFF | TGCAGTGCTAGCAACAGGGCTGAAGCTTTCTTT
TRBD2 | TRBJ2-2 | TRBV6-2/TRBV6-3 | NA | CASSSRTSGNYANTGELFF | TGTGCCAGCAGTTCCCGGACTAGCGGGAACTACGCGAACACCGGGGAGCTGTTTTTT
NA | TRBJ2-7 | TRBV5-1 | NA | CASSPDREAGEQYF | TGCGCCAGCAGCCCAGACAGGGAGGCAGGCGAGCAGTACTTC
NA | TRBJ1-5 | TRBV28 | NA | CASSTQTPLGNQPQHF | TGTGCCAGCAGTACACAGACCCCCTTAGGCAATCAGCCCCAGCATTTT
TRBD2 | TRBJ2-3 | TRBV19 | NA | CASNRLAGDRADTQYF | TGTGCCAGTAACAGACTAGCGGGAGATCGCGCAGATACGCAGTATTTT
NA | TRBJ1-4 | TRBV6-5 | NA | CASSPGATNEKLFF | TGTGCCAGCAGTCCCGGGGCAACTAATGAAAAACTGTTTTTT
NA | TRBJ1-1 | TRBV7-2 | once | CASSAEFRRRNTEAFF | TGTGCCAGCAGCGCAGAATTTAGGCGAAGAAACACTGAAGCTTTCTTT
NA | TRBJ1-2 | TRBV30 | NA | CACYSGGYTF | TGTGCCTGCTACAGCGGGGGCTACACCTTC
TRBD2 | TRBJ2-1 | TRBV9 | NA | CASSAASPSGEQFF | TGTGCCAGCAGCGCCGCTTCCCCTAGCGGTGAGCAGTTCTTC
NA | TRBJ1-3 | TRBV3-1/TRBV3-2 | NA | CASSLVGGVSGNTIYF | TGTGCCAGCAGCCTCGTCGGGGGAGTCTCTGGAAACACCATATATTTT
NA | TRBJ1-1 | TRBV29-1 | NA | CSVWTATEAFF | TGCAGCGTTTGGACAGCCACTGAAGCTTTCTTT
NA | TRBJ2-3 | TRBV7-9 | NA | CASSLARTVSTDTQYF | TGTGCCAGCAGCTTAGCGCGGACAGTTAGCACAGATACGCAGTATTTT
TRBD1 | TRBJ1-5 | TRBV3-1/TRBV3-2 | NA | CASSPTRGDNQPQHF | TGTGCCAGCAGCCCAACCAGGGGGGACAATCAGCCCCAGCATTTT
NA | TRBJ1-5 | TRBV5-4 | NA | CASSSRQFDSNQPQHF | TGTGCCAGCAGCTCACGACAGTTCGATAGCAATCAGCCCCAGCATTTT
TRBD1 | TRBJ1-2 | TRBV5-8 | NA | CASSLGQGPIYGYTF | TGTGCCAGCAGCTTGGGACAGGGCCCTATTTATGGCTACACCTTC
TRBD1 | TRBJ1-1 | TRBV7-2 | once | CASSWTGGGNTEAFF | TGTGCCAGCAGCTGGACAGGGGGCGGCAACACTGAAGCTTTCTTT
TRBD1 | TRBJ1-1 | TRBV5-1 | NA | CASSLQTGITEAFF | TGCGCCAGCAGCTTACAGACAGGGATCACTGAAGCTTTCTTT
NA | TRBJ1-4 | TRBV15 | NA | CATSRESSGVGEKLFF | TGTGCCACCAGCAGAGAGTCATCGGGGGTCGGTGAAAAACTGTTTTTT
NA | TRBJ1-2 | TRBV24-1 | NA | CATRDVGGGYTF | TGTGCCACCAGAGATGTAGGCGGCGGCTACACCTTC
TRBD2 | TRBJ2-2 | TRBV10-2 | NA | CASSAGLAGELGGELFF | TGCGCCAGCAGTGCGGGACTAGCGGGAGAATTGGGCGGGGAGCTGTTTTTT
TRBD1 | TRBJ2-7 | TRBV11-3 | NA | CASSSDRVHEQYF | TGTGCCAGCAGCTCGGACAGGGTCCACGAGCAGTACTTC
NA | TRBJ2-1 | TRBV30 | NA | CAWSVRRGVEQFF | TGTGCCTGGAGTGTACGGAGGGGAGTAGAGCAGTTCTTC
NA | TRBJ2-7 | TRBV5-1 | once | CASSLASAGVSNEQYF | TGCGCCAGCAGCTTGGCCTCGGCAGGGGTAAGCAACGAGCAGTACTTC
TRBD1 | TRBJ1-6 | TRBV5-1 | NA | CASSSPGTGNSPLHF | TGCGCCAGCAGCTCCCCCGGGACAGGGAATTCACCCCTCCACTTT
NA | TRBJ2-2 | TRBV7-2 | NA | CASSLGSSPGELFF | TGTGCCAGCAGCTTAGGTTCATCTCCCGGGGAGCTGTTTTTT
NA | TRBJ2-2 | TRBV7-9 | NA | CASSPARSAQAGELFF | TGTGCCAGCAGCCCTGCTAGGTCCGCGCAGGCCGGGGAGCTGTTTTTT